The 29 T cell receptor beta chains in this list originate from one sample, sequenced in a study of T cell responses to AZD1222 COVID-19 vaccine. This table comes from immunoSEQ multiplex PCR, and its TCRdb copy is limited to in-frame clones, with some not included. The table includes fewer than 85,000 clones, about 91% detected once. The sequencing here drew on peripheral blood, taken 28 days after the second AZD1222 dose. These receptor sequences come from an adult who received the AZD1222 COVID-19 vaccine.

The chain has TRBV12-3 or TRBV12-4 and TRBJ2-7, with TRBD1 matching 7 bases. This CDR3 is 13 amino acids long. The V segment lost 6 bases and the J segment 2 bases; nucleotides outside the gene matches: 4. Here the CDR3 reads CASRTGTAYEQYF. The CDR3 DNA follows: TGTGCCAGCAGAACAGGGACAGCCTACGAGCAGTACTTC.

This CDR3 reads CASSLGLGGAYEQYF. The CDR3 DNA is TGCGCCAGCAGCTTGGGGCTGGGAGGGGCCTACGAGCAGTACTTC. This chain links TRBV5-1 with TRBJ2-7; 7 bases map to TRBD2. The CDR3 length is 15 residues. CDR1 and CDR2 (germline): SGHRS, YFSETQ. V was pared by 0 bases and J by 2 bases, with 5 bases of the junction left unmatched.

The chain has TRBV29-1 and TRBJ2-7; D may be TRBD1 (6 bases). The CDR3 has 11 amino acids. The V end was cut by 7 bases, the J end by 4 bases, with 11 bases between. Germline V gene lookup returns CDR1 SQVTM and CDR2 ANQGSEA. DNA for the CDR3: TGCAGCGGTGCGCAGGGGTACGAGCAGTACTTC. Translating it yields CSGAQGYEQYF.

This clone was seen once. This rearrangement joins TRBV7-2 to TRBJ1-3; D perhaps matches TRBD1 (6 bases). The length of the CDR3 is 15 residues. Trimming cost V 5 bases and J 0 bases, with 11 bases left between them. CDR1 is SGHTA and CDR2 is FQGNSA in the germline V gene. CDR3: CASSQGPFSGNTIYF. The DNA for the CDR3 is TGTGCCAGCAGCCAGGGGCCGTTCTCTGGAAACACCATATATTTT.

The chain employs TRBV4-1 and TRBJ2-3; D may be TRBD1 or TRBD2 (5 bases each). The CDR3 length is 16 residues. The V end was cut by 2 bases, the J end by 0 bases, with 12 bases between. Germline CDR1 and CDR2: MGHRA and YSYEKL. The CDR3 region is CASSQYGDPSTDTQYF. DNA of the CDR3: TGCGCCAGCAGCCAATATGGGGACCCCAGCACAGATACGCAGTATTTT.

This clone was seen more than once but under ten times. The gene calls are TRBV12-3 or TRBV12-4 and TRBJ2-2; D unresolved. V was clipped by 3 bases and J by 4 bases, with 3 bases between them. This CDR3 is 12 amino acids long. This CDR3 is CASSFVTGELFF. The DNA of the CDR3 is TGTGCCAGCAGTTTTGTCACCGGGGAGCTGTTTTTT.

The V call is TRBV6-1, the J call TRBJ2-5, with 11 bases fitting TRBD2. V lost 1 base and J lost 3; bases outside the gene matches: 4. The germline V gene has CDR1 MNHNS and CDR2 SASEGT. The CDR3 loop spans 16 amino acids. DNA for the CDR3: TGTGCCAGCAGTGAAGAGGGGACTAGCGGAAAAGAGACCCAGTACTTC. Its protein product is CASSEEGTSGKETQYF.

The chain links TRBV9 to TRBJ1-3, with TRBD1 identical over 8 bases. Germline-derived CDR1 and CDR2 are SGDLS and YYNGEE. The CDR3 has 15 amino acids. Trimming cost V 0 bases and J 5 bases; bases outside gene matches: 4. The CDR3 loop reads CASSVGQGLRNTIYF. The CDR3 coding sequence is TGTGCCAGCAGCGTAGGACAGGGGCTCCGAAACACCATATATTTT.

V gene TRBV5-6 combines with J gene TRBJ2-5; 12 bases line up with TRBD1. CDR3 length equals 17 residues. Germline CDR1 reads SGHDT; CDR2 reads YYEEEE. Unmatched junction bases numbered 9, after V lost 0 bases and J lost 6 bases. The CDR3 coding sequence is TGTGCCAGCAGCTTGGCCGGGGGGACAGGGGGCGCAAAGACCCAGTACTTC. Amino acid sequence: CASSLAGGTGGAKTQYF.

The rearrangement links TRBV18 to TRBJ1-2; D is unclear. CDR3 length: 18 amino acids. Looked up from germline, CDR1 is KGHSH and CDR2 is LQKENI. Trimming removed 5 bases from V and 0 bases from J, with 22 bases in between. The CDR3: CASSSSGEPPSANYGYTF. The CDR3 DNA reads TGTGCCAGCTCATCCTCTGGGGAACCTCCATCAGCTAACTATGGCTACACCTTC.

The chain recombines TRBV18 with TRBJ1-5; 8 bases line up with TRBD1. J gave up 7 bases and V 3 bases, and 8 bases lay outside the gene matches. The CDR3 consists of 15 residues. The V gene's germline CDR1 is KGHSH and CDR2 LQKENI. This CDR3 is CASSPSGQGGQPQHF. The CDR3 bases are TGTGCCAGCTCACCTTCCGGACAGGGTGGGCAGCCCCAGCATTTT.

J is TRBJ1-5 and V is TRBV7-9; 7 bases are a match to TRBD1. The CDR3 is 14 residues long. CDR1 and CDR2 (germline): SEHNR, FQNEAQ (reference sequence). Unmatched junction bases numbered 9, after V lost 5 bases and J lost 8 bases. DNA for the CDR3: TGTGCCAGCAGCCGAACAGGGGCCGTTGAGCCCCAGCATTTT. Translated, it gives CASSRTGAVEPQHF.

The rearrangement joins TRBV10-1 to TRBJ2-1; 8 bases agree with TRBD2. V trimming: 11 bases; J trimming: 5 bases; junction bases outside the gene matches: 11. The germline V gene has CDR1 WNHNN and CDR2 SYGVQD (reference sequence). The CDR3 extends over 14 amino acids. DNA of the CDR3: TGCGCCCGGGGGGGGCTAGCGGCAAACAATGAGCAGTTCTTC. Encoded protein: CARGGLAANNEQFF.

This clone has only a few counts. The chain employs TRBV3-1 (or the pseudogene TRBV3-2) and TRBJ1-2, with D possibly being TRBD1 (5 bases). Deletions cut 1 base from V and 0 bases from J, with 6 bases between. The germline V gene encodes CDR1 LGHDT and CDR2 YNNKEL (reference sequence). The CDR3 totals 14 residues. CDR3 region: CASSQGGANYGYTF. CDR3 sequence (DNA): TGTGCCAGCAGCCAAGGGGGGGCTAACTATGGCTACACCTTC.

This clone was detected once. The J gene is TRBJ2-1, the V gene TRBV25-1, with 10 bases aligning to TRBD2. Per the germline V gene, CDR1 is MGHDK and CDR2 is SYGVNS. V lost 7 bases and J lost 4; bases outside the gene matches: 4. This CDR3 contains 14 residues. DNA for the CDR3: TGTGCCAGCACCCCTAGCGGGGGTTACAATGAGCAGTTCTTC. As protein: CASTPSGGYNEQFF.

The V gene is TRBV3-1 (or the pseudogene TRBV3-2), the J gene TRBJ1-4; 10 nucleotides match TRBD1. The V and J ends lost 4 bases and 7 bases, in that order; junction bases with no gene match: 6. From germline, CDR1 is LGHDT and CDR2 YNNKEL (reference sequence). The length of the CDR3 is 15 residues. The CDR3: CASSLTGTGVEKLFF. The CDR3 DNA follows: TGTGCCAGCAGCCTTACCGGGACAGGGGTTGAAAAACTGTTTTTT.

The chain couples TRBV19 to TRBJ2-3, with 7 nucleotides matching TRBD2. Germline trimming cut 4 bases from V and 4 bases from J; bases unmatched to any gene: 14. The V gene's germline CDR1 is LNHDA and CDR2 SQIVND (reference sequence). This CDR3 is built from 17 residues. The CDR3 loop is CASSNPWTRVPPDTQYF. For the CDR3, the DNA is TGTGCCAGTAGTAACCCCTGGACTAGAGTACCCCCAGATACGCAGTATTTT.

This clone has more than one count but fewer than ten. The chain uses TRBV28 and TRBJ1-5; TRBD1 matches 8 bases. Germline lookup yields CDR1 MDHEN and CDR2 SYDVKM. The V gene end was trimmed by 7 bases and the J gene end by 9 bases; junction bases not matched to a gene: 11. This CDR3 has 14 residues. The CDR3 loop reads CASNPGQDNWPQHF. CDR3 nucleotides: TGTGCCAGCAACCCGGGACAGGACAACTGGCCCCAGCATTTT.

This chain joins TRBV2 and TRBJ1-6, with 9 bases aligning to TRBD1. The V and J ends lost 0 bases and 13 bases, in that order; junction bases with no gene match: 13. This CDR3 comprises 17 residues. Germline assignment: CDR1 SNHLY and CDR2 FYNNEI. The CDR3 here is CASSEAESGTGWFPLHF. CDR3 DNA sequence: TGTGCCAGCAGTGAAGCGGAGTCCGGGACAGGGTGGTTTCCCCTCCACTTT.

The chain recombines TRBV11-1 with TRBJ1-1, with a possible D match to TRBD1 (5 bases). The V gene's germline CDR1 is SGHAT and CDR2 FQDESV (reference sequence). CDR3 length: 14 amino acids. Between the trimmed V and J ends, which lost 2 bases and 7 bases, there was a span of 14 bases. The CDR3 bases are TGTGCCAGCAGCTTAACGGGGGAAGGGAGTGAAGCTTTCTTT. This translates into CASSLTGEGSEAFF.

The chain joins TRBV9 to TRBJ2-5; D not resolved. Germline-derived CDR1 and CDR2 are SGDLS and YYNGEE. The V gene lost 0 bases and the J gene lost 4 bases, with 10 bases spanning the gap. The CDR3 consists of 14 residues. CDR3: CASSVGPTRETQYF. CDR3 nucleotides: TGTGCCAGCAGCGTAGGCCCCACAAGAGAGACCCAGTACTTC.

This clone was seen only once. This chain links TRBV7-9 with TRBJ2-6, with 9 bases aligning to TRBD1. Germline V gene lookup returns CDR1 SEHNR and CDR2 FQNEAQ (reference sequence). The CDR3 covers 15 residues. V gave up 5 bases and J gave up 4 bases; unmatched junction bases: 3. CDR3 in DNA: TGTGCCAGCAGCCCACAGGGGGCCGGGGCCAACGTCCTGACTTTC. It specifies CASSPQGAGANVLTF.

The V and J genes are TRBV6-5 and TRBJ2-7, with D possibly TRBD1 on 6 matching bases. This CDR3 spans 11 amino acids. V was trimmed by 8 bases and J by 4 bases, leaving 9 bases between them. Germline values: CDR1 MNHEY, CDR2 SVGAGI. In DNA form, the CDR3 reads TGTGCCAGCGGCAGGGGATACGAGCAGTACGTC. It translates to CASGRGYEQYV.

The V and J genes are TRBV7-2 and TRBJ1-3; no clear D gene. Germline V gives CDR1 SGHTA, CDR2 FQGNSA. There are 14 residues in the CDR3. V was pared by 4 bases and J by 0 bases, with 7 bases between. Here the CDR3 reads CASSSVGSGNTIYF. The CDR3 nucleotides are TGTGCCAGCAGCTCCGTCGGCTCTGGAAACACCATATATTTT. The full variable domain, rest sourced from reference TRBV7-2 and TRBJ1-3, is GAGVSQSPSNKVTEKGKDVELRCDPISGHTALYWYRQSLGQGLEFLIYFQGNSAPDKSGLPSDRFSAERTGGSVSTLTIQRTQQEDSAVYLCASSSVGSGNTIYFGEGSWLTVV.

This clone was picked up one time. The J gene is TRBJ1-1, the V gene TRBV20-1; 7 bases fit TRBD1. V lost 3 bases to trimming and J lost 3 bases; unmatched junction nucleotides: 7. The germline gives CDR1 DFQATT, CDR2 SNEGSKA (reference sequence). The CDR3 consists of 14 residues. The CDR3 here is CSASEGAGDTEAFF. The CDR3 DNA follows: TGCAGTGCTAGTGAGGGGGCAGGGGACACTGAAGCTTTCTTT.

The rearrangement joins TRBV11-3 to TRBJ2-2; TRBD1 matches 9 bases. The CDR3 length is 16 residues. Trimming at V came to 5 bases and at J to 2 bases, leaving 6 bases not matched to a gene. Germline V gene data show CDR1 as SGHNT and CDR2 as YENEEA. The CDR3 DNA reads TGTGCCAGCAGCCCTTGGGGACAGGGAAACACCGGGGAGCTGTTTTTT. This codes for CASSPWGQGNTGELFF.

The chain links TRBV12-3 or TRBV12-4 to TRBJ2-1; D gene unclear. V was shortened by 3 bases and J by 9 bases, with 9 bases between the two germline ends. CDR3 length: 12 residues. CDR3 sequence (DNA): TGTGCCAGCAGTTTGAAGTCCGGTGAGCAGTTCTTC. This encodes CASSLKSGEQFF.

This clone was counted once. CDR3 residues: CASSQLGRVDTEAFF. CDR3 DNA: TGTGCCAGCAGCCAACTGGGTCGGGTAGACACTGAAGCTTTCTTT. This chain uses TRBV3-1 (or the pseudogene TRBV3-2) with TRBJ1-1; D not certain. The CDR3 extends over 15 amino acids. Germline V gene sequence: CDR1 LGHDT, CDR2 YNNKEL (reference sequence). The germline V and J ends were trimmed by 2 bases and 3 bases, with 13 bases remaining between them.

This clone has just one count. The chain uses TRBV6-5 and TRBJ1-4; D not certain. Per germline, CDR1 MNHEY and CDR2 SVGAGI. The length of the CDR3 is 15 residues. Trimming took 6 bases from V and 0 from J, leaving 11 bases between them. In DNA form, the CDR3 reads TGTGCCAGCAGAGCCCAGCCCTCAACTAATGAAAAACTGTTTTTT. Its protein is CASRAQPSTNEKLFF.